This T cell receptor beta chain was captured by sequencing in a study of cytomegalovirus exposure and HLA in healthy donors. Use of 60 Vbeta and 13 Jbeta primers characterized the PCR. Some clones are missing from TCRdb's copy, which holds only in-frame ones; the method was immunoSEQ multiplex PCR. This sample yields about 160,000 clones, of which roughly 80% are seen a single time; less than 5.5% belongs to the top ten. The V gene lost 9 bases and the J gene lost 8 bases, with 8 bases spanning the gap. The CDR3 extends over 10 amino acids. CDR1 and CDR2 from the germline V gene are SNHLY and FYNNEI.

The chain joins TRBV2 to TRBJ2-1, with unresolved D. This TCR came from a male donor in good health and CMV-seronegative. Input material: PBMCs. In DNA form, the CDR3 reads TGTGCCAGTGCGAACTATGAGCAGTTCTTC. This gives the protein CASANYEQFF.